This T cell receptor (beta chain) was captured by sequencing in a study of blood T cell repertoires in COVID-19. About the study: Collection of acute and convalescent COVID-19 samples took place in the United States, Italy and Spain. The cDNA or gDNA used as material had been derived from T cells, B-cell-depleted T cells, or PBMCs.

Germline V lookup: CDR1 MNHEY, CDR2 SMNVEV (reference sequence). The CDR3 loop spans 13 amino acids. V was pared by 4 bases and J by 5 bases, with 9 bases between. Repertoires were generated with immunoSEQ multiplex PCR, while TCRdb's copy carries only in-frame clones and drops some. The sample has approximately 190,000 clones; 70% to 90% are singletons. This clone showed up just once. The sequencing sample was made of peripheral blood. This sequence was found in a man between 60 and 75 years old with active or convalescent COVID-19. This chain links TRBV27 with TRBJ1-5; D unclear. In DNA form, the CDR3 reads TGTGCCAGCAGTTCCTCCCCGGATCAGCCCCAGCATTTT. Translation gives CASSSSPDQPQHF.